The 12 T cell receptor beta chains below were found in one sample sequenced in a study of blood T cell repertoires in COVID-19. Method: immunoSEQ multiplex PCR; TCRdb's copy keeps in-frame clones and lacks some. Counted here are approximately 280,000 clones, around nine tenths occurring once; the ten biggest clones make up roughly 6.2%. Specimen: PBMCs or T cells enriched from blood (not recorded which). The receptors originated from a woman between 40 and 55 years old who had recovered from COVID-19.

Concerning this clone itself: Other nucleotide sequences from this sample produce the same CDR3. The chain is built from TRBV18 and TRBJ1-2; 10 bases line up with TRBD1. CDR3 length equals 15 residues. Germline V CDR1 and CDR2: KGHSH, LQKENI. The junction had 9 bases not matched to a gene; V was cut back by 6 bases and J by 5 bases. The CDR3 protein is CASSPGQGGEYGYTF. In DNA, the CDR3 is TGTGCCAGCTCCCCCGGACAGGGGGGGGAATATGGCTACACCTTC.

The CDR3 bases are TGTGCCAGCAGCCAACTAGCCCTAGCCGCAGATACGCAGTATTTT. It yields the protein CASSQLALAADTQYF. The rearrangement joins TRBV7-3 to TRBJ2-3; D perhaps matches TRBD2 (6 bases). This CDR3 is built from 15 residues. The germline V gene has CDR1 SGHTA and CDR2 FQGTGA. Deletions cut 5 bases from V and 4 bases from J, with 16 bases between.

CDR3 protein: CASSRYLAGAADTQYF. The CDR3 coding sequence is TGCGCCAGCAGCCGGTACCTAGCGGGAGCCGCAGATACGCAGTATTTT. The genes are TRBV4-1 and TRBJ2-3, with 10 bases that match TRBD2. The ends lost 4 bases at V and 4 bases at J; junction bases unmatched: 8. Germline V CDR1 and CDR2: MGHRA, YSYEKL. The CDR3 has 16 amino acids.

The V and J genes are TRBV15 and TRBJ2-7, with a tentative D call TRBD1 (6 bases). The CDR3 loop spans 13 amino acids. Trimming pared 2 bases from V and 6 bases from J, leaving 11 bases between. Germline values: CDR1 LNHNV, CDR2 YYDKDF (reference sequence). CDR3 in amino acids: CATSRNTGSEQYF. CDR3 in DNA: TGTGCCACCAGCAGAAATACAGGGAGCGAGCAGTACTTC. The whole variable domain, remainder taken from reference TRBV15 and TRBJ2-7, is DAMVIQNPRYQVTQFGKPVTLSCSQTLNHNVMYWYQQKSSQAPKLLFHYYDKDFNNEADTPDNFQSRRPNTSFCFLDIRSPGLGDTAMYLCATSRNTGSEQYFGPGTRLTVT.

The chain is built from TRBV4-2 and TRBJ2-1, with D possibly being TRBD2 (5 bases). CDR1 LGHNA and CDR2 YNFKEQ come from the germline V gene. The CDR3 sequence is 13 residues long. Trimming pared 3 bases from V and 7 bases from J, leaving 10 bases between. The CDR3: CASSHIRENEQFF. The CDR3, as DNA: TGTGCCAGCAGCCACATTAGGGAGAATGAGCAGTTCTTC.

This chain joins TRBV4-3 and TRBJ2-7; maybe TRBD2 (5 bases). The CDR3 spans 15 residues. From germline, CDR1 is LGHNA and CDR2 YSLEER. V gave up 5 bases and J gave up 1 base, with 15 bases separating them. The CDR3 here is CASSLERVGSYEQYF. Here the CDR3 DNA reads TGCGCCAGCAGCTTAGAGAGGGTAGGATCCTACGAGCAGTACTTC.

This clone has only a few counts. V gene TRBV2 combines with J gene TRBJ2-5; no firm D call. CDR3 length: 12 residues. With 4 bases removed from V and 3 bases from J, the gap between germline ends came to 6 bases. The V gene's germline CDR1 is SNHLY and CDR2 FYNNEI. The chain's CDR3 is CASSGGEETQYF. The DNA for the CDR3 is TGTGCCAGCAGTGGCGGCGAAGAGACCCAGTACTTC. Together with reference TRBV2 and TRBJ2-5, the CDR3 gives the full variable domain: EPEVTQTPSHQVTQMGQEVILRCVPISNHLYFYWYRQILGQKVEFLVSFYNNEISEKSEIFDDQFSVERPDGSNFTLKIRSTKLEDSAMYFCASSGGEETQYFGPGTRLLVL.

This clone has more than one count but fewer than ten. The chain recombines TRBV15 with TRBJ2-1; D is uncertain. V was trimmed by 3 bases and J by 7 bases, leaving 19 bases between them. Germline CDR1 is LNHNV and CDR2 is YYDKDF (reference sequence). CDR3 length: 16 residues. CDR3 residues: CATSSPSGSPWNEQFF. DNA for the CDR3: TGTGCCACCAGCAGCCCATCGGGTAGCCCGTGGAATGAGCAGTTCTTC.

This chain joins TRBV7-2 and TRBJ1-3; D gene unclear. Trimming stripped 4 bases from V and 6 bases from J, with 13 bases between. This CDR3 is 14 amino acids long. Germline V gene data show CDR1 as SGHTA and CDR2 as FQGNSA. CDR3 loop: CASSSFDKANTIYF. CDR3 nucleotides: TGTGCCAGCAGCTCATTCGACAAGGCAAACACCATATATTTT. Full variable domain (missing parts from reference TRBV7-2 and TRBJ1-3): GAGVSQSPSNKVTEKGKDVELRCDPISGHTALYWYRQSLGQGLEFLIYFQGNSAPDKSGLPSDRFSAERTGGSVSTLTIQRTQQEDSAVYLCASSSFDKANTIYFGEGSWLTVV.

J is TRBJ2-5 and V is TRBV7-2; 7 positions agree with TRBD1. Germline V gene data show CDR1 as SGHTA and CDR2 as FQGNSA. Losses at the gene ends were 5 bases for V and 0 bases for J; bases not matched to a gene: 3. CDR3 length: 14 amino acids. CDR3 sequence: CASSLGTDQETQYF. In nucleotides, the CDR3 is TGTGCCAGCAGCCTTGGGACAGACCAAGAGACCCAGTACTTC.

The rearrangement uses TRBV5-4 and TRBJ2-1, with 10 nucleotides matching TRBD1. Germline CDR1 and CDR2: SGHNT and YYREEE (reference sequence). CDR3 size: 20 residues. Germline trimming cut 4 bases from V and 8 bases from J; bases unmatched to any gene: 24. The CDR3 sequence: CASSVPGQGPRGGRLHEQFF. CDR3 in DNA: TGTGCCAGCAGCGTACCGGGACAGGGGCCTCGCGGCGGGAGGCTCCATGAGCAGTTCTTC.

V usage is TRBV27 and J usage is TRBJ1-4, with D possibly TRBD1 on 5 matching bases. With 7 bases removed from V and 7 bases from J, the gap between germline ends came to 22 bases. Germline values: CDR1 MNHEY, CDR2 SMNVEV (reference sequence). The CDR3 loop spans 16 amino acids. The CDR3 DNA is TGTGCCAGCAAATCAGTTTCGGGGGGAGGCGGTGAAAAACTGTTTTTT. Protein sequence: CASKSVSGGGGEKLFF.